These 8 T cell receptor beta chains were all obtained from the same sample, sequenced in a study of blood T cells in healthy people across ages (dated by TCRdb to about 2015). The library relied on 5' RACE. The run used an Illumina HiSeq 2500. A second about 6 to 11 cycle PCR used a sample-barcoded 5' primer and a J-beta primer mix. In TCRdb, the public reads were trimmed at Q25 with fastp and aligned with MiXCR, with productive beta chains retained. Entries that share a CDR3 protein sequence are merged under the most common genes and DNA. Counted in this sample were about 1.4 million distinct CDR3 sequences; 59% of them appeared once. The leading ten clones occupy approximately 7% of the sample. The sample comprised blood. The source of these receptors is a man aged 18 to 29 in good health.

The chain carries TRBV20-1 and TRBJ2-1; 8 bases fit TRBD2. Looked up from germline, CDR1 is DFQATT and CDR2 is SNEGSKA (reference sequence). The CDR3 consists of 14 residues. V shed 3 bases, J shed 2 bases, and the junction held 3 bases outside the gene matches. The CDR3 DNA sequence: TGCAGTGCTAGGCGGGGGGAGCCCTACAATGAGCAGTTCTTC. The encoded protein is CSARRGEPYNEQFF.

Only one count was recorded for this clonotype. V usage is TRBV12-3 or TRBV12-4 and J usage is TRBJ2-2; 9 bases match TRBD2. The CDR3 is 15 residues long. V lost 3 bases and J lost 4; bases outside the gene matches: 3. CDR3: CASSLREGFTGELFF. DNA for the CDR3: TGTGCCAGCAGTTTGCGGGAGGGCTTCACCGGGGAGCTGTTTTTT.

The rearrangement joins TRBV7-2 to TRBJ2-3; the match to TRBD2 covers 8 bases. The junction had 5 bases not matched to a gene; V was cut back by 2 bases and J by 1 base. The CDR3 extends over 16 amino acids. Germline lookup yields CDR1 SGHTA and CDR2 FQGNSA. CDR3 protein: CASSLRGRRGTDTQYF. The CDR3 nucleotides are TGTGCCAGCAGCTTACGCGGGAGGAGGGGCACAGATACGCAGTATTTT. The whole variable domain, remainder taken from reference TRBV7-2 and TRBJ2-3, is GAGVSQSPSNKVTEKGKDVELRCDPISGHTALYWYRQSLGQGLEFLIYFQGNSAPDKSGLPSDRFSAERTGGSVSTLTIQRTQQEDSAVYLCASSLRGRRGTDTQYFGPGTRLTVL.

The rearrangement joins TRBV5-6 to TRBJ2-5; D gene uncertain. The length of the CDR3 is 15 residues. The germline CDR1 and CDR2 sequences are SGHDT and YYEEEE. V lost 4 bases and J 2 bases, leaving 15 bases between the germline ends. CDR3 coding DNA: TGTGCCAGCAGCATTGACTCCGCCCCGCAAGAGACCCAGTACTTC. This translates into CASSIDSAPQETQYF.

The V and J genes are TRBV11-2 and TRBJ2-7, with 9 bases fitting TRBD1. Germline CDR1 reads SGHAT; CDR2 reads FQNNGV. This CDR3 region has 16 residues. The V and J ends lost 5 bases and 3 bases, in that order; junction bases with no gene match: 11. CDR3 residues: CASSPLNRQGVYEQYF. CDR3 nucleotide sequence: TGTGCCAGCAGCCCCCTGAACCGACAGGGGGTCTACGAGCAGTACTTC. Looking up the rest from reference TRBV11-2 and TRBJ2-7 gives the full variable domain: EAGVAQSPRYKIIEKRQSVAFWCNPISGHATLYWYQQILGQGPKLLIQFQNNGVVDDSQLPKDRFSAERLKGVDSTLKIQPAKLEDSAVYLCASSPLNRQGVYEQYFGPGTRLTVT.

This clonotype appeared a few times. As DNA, the CDR3 is TGTGCCAGCAGTTTTGGGGGGACGAACACTGAAGCTTTCTTT. It specifies CASSFGGTNTEAFF. The rearrangement links TRBV27 to TRBJ1-1, with a tentative D call TRBD1 (5 bases). Trimming stripped 3 bases from V and 1 base from J, with 9 bases between. The CDR3 runs 14 residues. The germline CDR1 and CDR2 sequences are MNHEY and SMNVEV (reference sequence).

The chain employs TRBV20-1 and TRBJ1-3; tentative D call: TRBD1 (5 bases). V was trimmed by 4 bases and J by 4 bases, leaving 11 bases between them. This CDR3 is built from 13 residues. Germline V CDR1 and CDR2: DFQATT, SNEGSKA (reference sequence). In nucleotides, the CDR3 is TGCAGTGCTACCGGGGCTTTCGGAAACACCATATATTTT. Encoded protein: CSATGAFGNTIYF.

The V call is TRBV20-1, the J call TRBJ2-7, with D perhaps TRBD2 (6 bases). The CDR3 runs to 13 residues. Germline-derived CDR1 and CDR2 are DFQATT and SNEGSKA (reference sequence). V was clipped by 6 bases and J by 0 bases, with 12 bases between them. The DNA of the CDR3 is TGCAGTGCGGCCCCGGGGGACTCCTACGAGCAGTACTTC. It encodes CSAAPGDSYEQYF.